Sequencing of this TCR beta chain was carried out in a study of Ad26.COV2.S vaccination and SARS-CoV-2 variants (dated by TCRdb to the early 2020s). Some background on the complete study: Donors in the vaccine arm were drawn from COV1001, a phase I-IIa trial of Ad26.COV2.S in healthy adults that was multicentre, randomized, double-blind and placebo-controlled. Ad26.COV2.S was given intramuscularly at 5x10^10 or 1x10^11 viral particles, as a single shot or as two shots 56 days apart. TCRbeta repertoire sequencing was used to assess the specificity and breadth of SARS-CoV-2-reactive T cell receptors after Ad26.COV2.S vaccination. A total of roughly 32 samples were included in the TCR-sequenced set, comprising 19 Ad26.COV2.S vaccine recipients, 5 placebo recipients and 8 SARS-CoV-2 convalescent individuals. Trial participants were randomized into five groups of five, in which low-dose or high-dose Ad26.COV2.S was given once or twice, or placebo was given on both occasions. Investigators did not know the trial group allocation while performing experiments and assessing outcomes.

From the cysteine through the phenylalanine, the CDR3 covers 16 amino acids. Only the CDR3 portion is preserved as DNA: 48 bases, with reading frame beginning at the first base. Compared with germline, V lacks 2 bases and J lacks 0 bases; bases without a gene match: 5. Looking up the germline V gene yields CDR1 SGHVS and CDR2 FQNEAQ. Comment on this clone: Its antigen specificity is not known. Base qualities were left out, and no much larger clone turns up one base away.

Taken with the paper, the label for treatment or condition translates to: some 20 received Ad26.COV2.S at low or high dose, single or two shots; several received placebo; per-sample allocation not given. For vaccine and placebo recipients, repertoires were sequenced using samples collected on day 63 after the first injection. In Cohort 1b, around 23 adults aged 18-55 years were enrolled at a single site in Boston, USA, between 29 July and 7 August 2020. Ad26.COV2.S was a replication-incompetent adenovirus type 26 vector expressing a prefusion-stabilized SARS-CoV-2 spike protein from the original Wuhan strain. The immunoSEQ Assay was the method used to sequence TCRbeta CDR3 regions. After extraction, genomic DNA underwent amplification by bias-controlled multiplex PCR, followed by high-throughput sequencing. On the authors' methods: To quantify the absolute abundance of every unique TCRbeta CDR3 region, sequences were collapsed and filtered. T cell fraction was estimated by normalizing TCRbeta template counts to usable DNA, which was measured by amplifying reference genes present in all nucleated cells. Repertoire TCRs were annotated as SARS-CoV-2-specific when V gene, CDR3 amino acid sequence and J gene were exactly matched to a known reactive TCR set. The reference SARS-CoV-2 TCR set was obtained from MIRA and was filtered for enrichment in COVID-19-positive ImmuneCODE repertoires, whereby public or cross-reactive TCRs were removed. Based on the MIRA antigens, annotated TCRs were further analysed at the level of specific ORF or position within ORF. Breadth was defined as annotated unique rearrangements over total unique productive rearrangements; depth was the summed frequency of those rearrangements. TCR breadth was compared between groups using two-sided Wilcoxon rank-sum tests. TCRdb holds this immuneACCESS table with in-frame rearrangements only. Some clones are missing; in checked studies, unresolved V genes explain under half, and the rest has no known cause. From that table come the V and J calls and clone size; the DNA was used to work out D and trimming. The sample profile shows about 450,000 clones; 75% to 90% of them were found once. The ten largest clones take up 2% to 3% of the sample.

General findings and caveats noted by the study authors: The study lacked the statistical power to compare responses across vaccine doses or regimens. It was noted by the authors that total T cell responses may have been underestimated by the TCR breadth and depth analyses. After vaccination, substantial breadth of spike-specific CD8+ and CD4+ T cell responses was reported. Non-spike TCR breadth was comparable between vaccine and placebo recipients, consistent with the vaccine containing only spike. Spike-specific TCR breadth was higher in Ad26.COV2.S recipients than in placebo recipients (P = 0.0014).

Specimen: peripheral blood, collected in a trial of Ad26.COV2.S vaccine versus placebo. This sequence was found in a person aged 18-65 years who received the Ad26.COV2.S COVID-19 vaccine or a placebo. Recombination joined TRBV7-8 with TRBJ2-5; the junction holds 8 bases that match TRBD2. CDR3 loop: CASSLSGLADQETQYF. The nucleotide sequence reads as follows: TGTGCCAGCAGCTTATCCGGACTAGCAGACCAAGAGACCCAGTACTTC.